This T cell receptor beta chain came from a study of T cell clones after liver transplantation. Study-wide points: Compared with third party-reactive sequences, donor-reactive ones declined more, independent of withdrawal success.

Repertoires were generated with immunoSEQ multiplex PCR, while TCRdb's copy carries only in-frame clones and drops some. The sample lists under 90,000 clones, around 80% occurring once. For this clone: The target antigen is unknown.

V dropped 6 bases and J dropped 0 bases, with 12 bases sitting between them. Germline loops: CDR1 KGHSH, CDR2 LQKENI. This CDR3 is built from 14 residues. The chain joins TRBV18 to TRBJ2-7, with unresolved D. Material: CD4+ T cells from blood, obtained before liver transplant. The origin of this receptor is a human donor who received a liver transplant. CDR3 amino acids: CASSYVQSSYEQYF. DNA of the CDR3: TGTGCCAGCTCTTACGTCCAGAGCTCCTACGAGCAGTACTTC.